The text below deals with one T cell receptor (beta chain). Germline values: CDR1 SEHNR, CDR2 FQNEAQ (reference sequence). V shed 6 bases, J shed 6 bases, and the junction held 1 base outside the gene matches. There are 12 residues in the CDR3. The data stem from a study of blood T cell repertoires in COVID-19. The data were produced by immunoSEQ multiplex PCR, yet TCRdb's version contains in-frame clones alone and is incomplete. Among roughly 450,000 clones, roughly 88% were seen once, and the ten largest hold approximately 0.55%. Sequenced: PBMCs or T cells enriched from blood (not recorded which). V usage is TRBV7-9 and J usage is TRBJ1-4, with 7 bases that match TRBD1. The TCR was taken from a man between 18 and 29 years old who had recovered from COVID-19. The CDR3 DNA reads TGTGCCAGCAGTGGGACAGATGAAAAACTGTTTTTT. Its protein is CASSGTDEKLFF.